This T cell receptor (beta chain) emerged from a study of graft-versus-host responses after intestinal transplantation. Study summary: Once they had received anti-thymocyte globulin induction, all recipients took tacrolimus and steroids for 2 to 4 years.

The repertoire was sequenced with immunoSEQ multiplex PCR; TCRdb's copy has only in-frame clones and lacks some. The data hold about 90,000 clones, with 85% to 95% observed a single time. The study's findings and limits: Recipient marrow showed GvH clones, some seen first in ileum or blood.

Losses at the gene ends were 3 bases for V and 0 bases for J; bases not matched to a gene: 4. This CDR3 region has 16 residues. Germline V gene sequence: CDR1 MNHEY, CDR2 SMNVEV (reference sequence). This clone came up once. Its antigen is not identified. This TCR came from a human donor who received an intestinal transplant. This chain uses TRBV27 with TRBJ1-5; TRBD1 matches 8 bases. The source material was unstimulated CD8+ T cells sorted from spleen or lymph node cells, sampled before intestinal transplant. The CDR3 DNA reads TGTGCCAGCAGTTTCCTGGGACAGGCTAGCAATCAGCCCCAGCATTTT. Amino acids: CASSFLGQASNQPQHF.